These 11 T cell receptor beta chains were all obtained from the same sample, sequenced in a study of blood T cells in healthy people across ages. Next came a second PCR, run for about 7 to 12 cycles, which used a sample-barcoded 5' primer along with a J-beta primer mix. From the 5' RACE reads, TCRdb called clonotypes with MiXCR, one entry per CDR3 protein. The sample has some 900,000 distinct CDR3 sequences; 40% to 60% are singletons. The sequenced sample was blood. Source of these receptors: a man aged 25 to 40 in good health.

The CDR3 loop reads CASKSGPGRTDTQYF. CDR3 sequence (DNA): TGCGCCAGCAAGAGTGGACCGGGCCGCACAGATACGCAGTATTTT. J is TRBJ2-3 and V is TRBV4-1; D is undetermined. Between the trimmed V and J ends, which lost 7 bases and 1 base, there was a span of 15 bases. CDR3 size: 15 residues. Germline values: CDR1 MGHRA, CDR2 YSYEKL.

This clonotype occurred many times. One end of the junction is discordant with germline, which a read error may explain. The chain carries TRBV6-5 and TRBJ1-2; weak D call: TRBD1 (5 bases). CDR3 size: 13 residues. Germline V gene lookup returns CDR1 MNHEY and CDR2 SVGAGI. CDR3 residues: CASSDSGHRGYTF. The DNA for the CDR3 is TGTGCCAGCAGTGACTCGGGGCATCGTGGCTACACCTTC.

The chain links TRBV28 to TRBJ2-5, with D unclear. The V gene's germline CDR1 is MDHEN and CDR2 SYDVKM. CDR3 length equals 13 residues. The V gene lost 5 bases and the J gene lost 11 bases, with 18 bases spanning the gap. The chain's CDR3 is CASSPRAYNEQYF. The DNA of the CDR3 is TGTGCCAGCAGTCCAAGGGCCTACAATGAGCAGTACTTC. The full variable domain, in which reference TRBV28 and TRBJ2-5 provide the parts outside the CDR3, is DVKVTQSSRYLVKRTGEKVFLECVQDMDHENMFWYRQDPGLGLRLIYFSYDVKMKEKGDIPEGYSVSREKKERFSLILESASTNQTSMYLCASSPRAYNEQYFGPGTRLLVL.

The CDR3: CATSDFRESFDGRANYGYTF. The CDR3 region has the DNA TGTGCCACCAGTGATTTTCGAGAGTCATTTGATGGCCGAGCTAACTATGGCTACACCTTC. The V call is TRBV24-1, the J call TRBJ1-2; D gene ambiguous. There are 20 residues in the CDR3. Germline V gives CDR1 KGHDR, CDR2 SFDVKD. The V end was cut by 1 base, the J end by 0 bases, with 23 bases between.

The chain carries TRBV20-1 and TRBJ2-3, with 8 bases that match TRBD2. The CDR3 loop spans 16 amino acids. Trimming removed 1 base from V and 1 base from J; junction bases left unmatched: 7. Per germline, CDR1 DFQATT and CDR2 SNEGSKA (reference sequence). CDR3 sequence: CSARGWTSSRTDTQYF. CDR3 bases: TGCAGTGCTAGAGGCTGGACTAGCAGTCGCACAGATACGCAGTATTTT.

This clonotype was seen a few times. This CDR3 reads CASSFSGTSYNEQFF. The CDR3, as DNA: TGTGCCAGCAGTTTTTCCGGGACGTCCTACAATGAGCAGTTCTTC. The chain recombines TRBV27 with TRBJ2-1; D tentatively reads TRBD1 or TRBD2 (5 bases each). The germline V gene has CDR1 MNHEY and CDR2 SMNVEV (reference sequence). CDR3 size: 15 residues. V lost 3 bases and J 1 base, leaving 10 bases between the germline ends.

This clonotype was counted between two and nine times. A much larger clone differs by one base, so this may be a read error. The chain joins TRBV27 to TRBJ1-5, with TRBD1 matching 12 bases. Germline V gene sequence: CDR1 MNHEY, CDR2 SMNVEV (reference sequence). The junction had 6 bases not matched to a gene; V was cut back by 6 bases and J by 6 bases. The CDR3 spans 15 residues. Here the CDR3 DNA reads TGTGCCAGCAGGCGGGACAGGGGGCAGGCTCAGCCCCAGCATTTT. Protein sequence: CASRRDRGQAQPQHF.

The V call is TRBV4-2, the J call TRBJ2-3; maybe TRBD1 (6 bases). The V end was cut by 4 bases, the J end by 3 bases, with 14 bases between. Germline CDR1 reads LGHNA; CDR2 reads YNFKEQ. This CDR3 is 15 amino acids long. The CDR3 DNA follows: TGTGCCAGCAGCCGAGGGGACATAGGGACAGATACGCAGTATTTT. It codes for CASSRGDIGTDTQYF.

The rearrangement uses TRBV28 and TRBJ2-4; 8 positions agree with TRBD1. Matching the DNA end better, TRBJ2-7 makes the J call doubtful. This CDR3 is 16 amino acids long. Looked up from germline, CDR1 is MDHEN and CDR2 is SYDVKM. The CDR3 reads CASNGFGQGMFGEQYF. CDR3 coding DNA: TGTGCCAGCAACGGGTTCGGACAGGGAATGTTTGGCGAGCAGTACTTC.

This clonotype was detected only a few times. The chain combines TRBV2 with TRBJ2-7; D ambiguous. V was clipped by 5 bases and J by 7 bases, with 12 bases between them. Germline V gives CDR1 SNHLY, CDR2 FYNNEI. The CDR3 length is 12 residues. The CDR3 nucleotides read TGTGCCAGCAGTTATATACCCCGGGAGCAGTACTTC. It yields the protein CASSYIPREQYF.

CDR3 residues: CASSPDANSYNEQFF. The CDR3 DNA reads TGTGCCAGCAGCCCCGATGCCAACTCCTACAATGAGCAGTTCTTC. The V and J genes are TRBV3-1 and TRBJ2-1; D gene unclear. V was cut by 4 bases and J by 0 bases, with 10 bases left in between. Looked up from germline, CDR1 is LGHDT and CDR2 is YNNKEL (reference sequence). This CDR3 comprises 15 residues.